Listed below are T cell receptor beta chains from one sample, sequenced in a study of OX40 agonist ivuxolimab in advanced cancers. Profiled with immunoSEQ multiplex PCR; TCRdb holds only in-frame clones, not every one. The sample carries 44,000 or so clones, more than 65% recorded once. The sample consisted of CD4+ or CD8+ T cells sorted from blood, taken in a trial of the OX40 agonist ivuxolimab. The receptors stem from an adult with an advanced solid tumor such as melanoma, head and neck, liver or kidney cancer. Both conserved end residues are part of each CDR3. D genes are given only for firm matches. Part of the rows lack a size; the others show once, few, many or a class for expanded clones.

d_call | clone_size | j_call | v_call | cdr3_aa | cdr3_nt
TRBD2 | few | TRBJ2-3 | TRBV14 | CASSQDSGGRLRDTQYF | TGTGCCAGCAGCCAAGATTCAGGCGGGAGGTTGAGAGATACGCAGTATTTT
NA | NA | TRBJ1-6 | TRBV28 | CASSFDSPLHF | TGTGCCAGCAGTTTTGATTCACCCCTCCACTTT
NA | NA | TRBJ2-2 | TRBV5-1 | CASSLMAGSNTGELFF | TGCGCCAGCAGCTTGATGGCAGGGTCAAACACCGGGGAGCTGTTTTTT
NA | NA | TRBJ2-7 | TRBV18 | CASSPGGLPYEQYF | TGTGCCAGCTCACCAGGTGGTCTTCCTTACGAGCAGTACTTC
TRBD1 | NA | TRBJ1-1 | TRBV11-2 | CASSLTGQENTEAFF | TGTGCCAGCAGCTTAACGGGACAGGAGAACACTGAAGCTTTCTTT
NA | NA | TRBJ2-6 | TRBV6-1 | CASSGLMGANVLTF | TGTGCCAGCAGTGGCCTAATGGGGGCCAACGTCCTGACTTTC
NA | NA | TRBJ1-2 | TRBV9 | CASSVGKGRGPEDGYTF | TGTGCCAGCAGCGTAGGTAAGGGGAGGGGACCAGAAGATGGCTACACCTTC
NA | NA | TRBJ1-2 | TRBV25-1 | CASSETGQGYGYTF | TGTGCCAGCAGTGAAACGGGACAAGGGTATGGCTACACCTTC
NA | NA | TRBJ1-5 | TRBV5-1 | CASSLSPFSNQPQHF | TGCGCCAGCAGCTTGTCTCCCTTTAGCAATCAGCCCCAGCATTTT
NA | NA | TRBJ1-1 | TRBV27 | CASSSNQGRSTEAFF | TGTGCCAGCAGTTCCAATCAGGGGAGGAGCACTGAAGCTTTCTTT
NA | NA | TRBJ1-1 | TRBV6-6 | CASSYSYRNTEAFF | TGTGCCAGCAGTTACTCTTATCGGAACACTGAAGCTTTCTTT
NA | few | TRBJ2-2 | TRBV12-5 | CASQPWVSTGELFF | TGTGCTAGCCAACCCTGGGTTAGCACCGGGGAGCTGTTTTTT
TRBD2 | NA | TRBJ2-1 | TRBV7-2 | CASSLSSGGANEQFF | TGTGCCAGCAGCTTATCTAGCGGGGGGGCCAATGAGCAGTTCTTC
NA | NA | TRBJ2-5 | TRBV6-1 | CASSDTGLIKETQYF | TGTGCCAGCAGTGACACTGGACTCATTAAAGAGACCCAGTACTTC
NA | NA | TRBJ1-4 | TRBV23-1 | CASSQSPRLTTNEKLFF | TGCGCCAGCAGTCAATCACCCCGGCTGACAACTAATGAAAAACTGTTTTTT
NA | NA | TRBJ1-6 | TRBV5-1 | CASIYRWGLFNSPLHF | TGCGCCAGCATCTACCGCTGGGGACTTTTTAATTCACCCCTCCACTTT
NA | NA | TRBJ2-7 | TRBV28 | CASTTAQGGYEQYF | TGTGCCAGCACTACGGCCCAGGGCGGGTACGAGCAGTACTTC
NA | NA | TRBJ1-1 | TRBV29-1 | CSAQGPRNTEAFF | TGCAGCGCACAGGGACCCAGGAACACTGAAGCTTTCTTT
TRBD2 | NA | TRBJ2-1 | TRBV10-3 | CAISERREARNEQFF | TGTGCCATCAGTGAGCGGCGGGAGGCTCGGAATGAGCAGTTCTTC
NA | medium-sized | TRBJ1-5 | TRBV2 | CASSADSPNQPQHF | TGTGCCAGCAGTGCGGACTCGCCTAATCAGCCCCAGCATTTT
NA | NA | TRBJ2-3 | TRBV6-1 | CASTATRPGDTQYF | TGTGCCAGCACCGCGACCCGACCTGGGGATACGCAGTATTTT
NA | NA | TRBJ1-1 | TRBV10-3 | CAISDGSNTEAFF | TGTGCCATCAGTGATGGGAGTAACACTGAAGCTTTCTTT
TRBD2 | NA | TRBJ2-1 | TRBV13 | CASSPPSGSSYNEQFF | TGTGCCAGCAGCCCCCCTAGCGGTAGCTCCTACAATGAGCAGTTCTTC
NA | NA | TRBJ1-6 | TRBV11-2 | CASSSAQGINSPLHF | TGTGCCAGCAGCTCCGCCCAGGGAATAAACTCACCCCTCCACTTT
TRBD1 | NA | TRBJ1-5 | TRBV9 | CASGHTGVRNQPQHF | TGTGCCTCCGGCCACACAGGGGTTCGGAATCAGCCCCAGCATTTT
NA | NA | TRBJ2-1 | TRBV30 | CAWSGGAREFF | TGTGCCTGGAGTGGGGGGGCCAGGGAGTTCTTC
NA | NA | TRBJ1-4 | TRBV7-3 | CASSLTRPEKLFF | TGTGCCAGCAGCTTAACCCGTCCCGAAAAACTGTTTTTT
NA | once | TRBJ1-5 | TRBV7-9 | CASSSTGGMGNQPQHF | TGTGCCAGCAGCTCGACTGGGGGAATGGGCAATCAGCCCCAGCATTTT
NA | NA | TRBJ1-2 | TRBV21-1 | CANSTGQLNYGYTF | TGTGCCAACAGCACGGGACAGCTAAACTATGGCTACACCTTC
NA | NA | TRBJ2-1 | TRBV5-1 | CASSLRDVYNEQFF | TGCGCCAGCAGCCTGAGGGACGTTTACAATGAGCAGTTCTTC
NA | once | TRBJ1-3 | TRBV6-1 | CASRPSGAAGNTIYF | TGTGCCAGCAGGCCCTCAGGGGCTGCTGGAAACACCATATATTTT
NA | NA | TRBJ1-2 | TRBV5-1 | CASSFTGMSGYTF | TGCGCCAGCAGCTTCACAGGGATGTCTGGCTACACCTTC
TRBD1 | NA | TRBJ2-2 | TRBV27 | CATSGQGRTTGELFF | TGTGCCACCTCCGGACAGGGTCGGACCACCGGGGAGCTGTTTTTT
NA | medium-sized | TRBJ2-7 | TRBV27 | CASRLNYEQYF | TGTGCCAGCAGGTTGAACTACGAGCAGTACTTC
TRBD1 | NA | TRBJ2-1 | TRBV19 | CASRAPGQGTYNEQFF | TGTGCCAGTAGGGCTCCCGGACAGGGCACCTACAATGAGCAGTTCTTC
TRBD1 | NA | TRBJ1-2 | TRBV9 | CASSPEDRNYGYTF | TGTGCCAGCAGCCCCGAGGACAGGAACTATGGCTACACCTTC
NA | NA | TRBJ1-4 | TRBV7-2 | CASSAEGVWVGEKLFF | TGTGCCAGCAGCGCAGAAGGGGTCTGGGTTGGAGAAAAACTGTTTTTT
NA | NA | TRBJ1-5 | TRBV19 | CASSTGLGQNQPQHF | TGTGCCAGTAGCACAGGTTTGGGCCAAAATCAGCCCCAGCATTTT
NA | once | TRBJ1-6 | TRBV10-3 | CASSAQAIGGSPLHF | TGTGCCAGCAGTGCACAGGCGATCGGGGGTTCACCCCTCCACTTT
NA | NA | TRBJ2-2 | TRBV19 | CASNLNTGELFF | TGTGCCAGTAACCTGAACACCGGGGAGCTGTTTTTT
NA | NA | TRBJ1-6 | TRBV11-2 | CASSSGGSGSPLHF | TGTGCCAGCAGCTCCGGGGGTAGCGGTTCACCCCTCCACTTT
NA | once | TRBJ1-4 | TRBV30 | CAWSVSPGREKLFF | TGTGCCTGGAGTGTATCCCCTGGCCGGGAAAAACTGTTTTTT
NA | few | TRBJ1-4 | TRBV30 | CAWMGGEGEKLFF | TGTGCCTGGATGGGCGGGGAGGGTGAAAAACTGTTTTTT
NA | NA | TRBJ2-7 | TRBV7-2 | CASSQARGSSYEQYF | TGTGCCAGCAGCCAGGCCCGCGGCAGCTCCTACGAGCAGTACTTC
NA | NA | TRBJ2-7 | TRBV7-9 | CASSKDRAGEQYF | TGTGCCAGCAGCAAAGACAGGGCGGGGGAGCAGTACTTC
NA | NA | TRBJ2-7 | TRBV15 | CATSRESYSYEQYF | TGTGCCACCAGCAGAGAATCCTACTCCTACGAGCAGTACTTC
NA | NA | TRBJ2-7 | TRBV6-6 | CASSPRRHEQYF | TGTGCCAGCAGCCCGCGTCGTCACGAGCAGTACTTC
NA | NA | TRBJ1-5 | TRBV10-3 | CAISKTGGDQPQHF | TGTGCCATCAGCAAGACTGGGGGAGATCAGCCCCAGCATTTT
NA | NA | TRBJ2-4 | TRBV28 | CASSWGKEGIQYF | TGTGCCAGCAGTTGGGGTAAGGAAGGAATTCAGTACTTC